These 28 T cell receptor beta chains were all obtained from the same sample, sequenced in a study of cytomegalovirus exposure and HLA in healthy donors (dated by TCRdb to about 2017). Receptor amplification or capture employed the immunoSEQ multiplex PCR assay. For the multiplex PCR, a mixture combining 60 forward primers for TCR Vbeta segments and 13 reverse primers for TCR Jbeta segments was used. This immuneACCESS table, as held by TCRdb, lists in-frame sequences with V and J called but not all clones. Of the missing ones, under half trace to an unresolved V gene in checked studies; the others have no known cause. For this sample there are over 100,000 clones; 74% appear just once. The ten largest make up 6% to 8% of the sample. The sample taken for sequencing was PBMCs. The receptor source for this set is a male donor in good health and CMV-seronegative.

The gene calls are TRBV28 and TRBJ1-5, with D hard to call. The V end was cut by 7 bases, the J end by 1 base, with 11 bases between. Germline assignment: CDR1 MDHEN and CDR2 SYDVKM. This CDR3 spans 14 amino acids. In DNA, the CDR3 is TGTGCCAGCATGGCATACCCGAGCAATCAGCCCCAGCATTTT. Its translation: CASMAYPSNQPQHF. Complete variable domain (other parts from reference TRBV28 and TRBJ1-5): DVKVTQSSRYLVKRTGEKVFLECVQDMDHENMFWYRQDPGLGLRLIYFSYDVKMKEKGDIPEGYSVSREKKERFSLILESASTNQTSMYLCASMAYPSNQPQHFGDGTRLSIL.

This clone was observed once. The chain joins TRBV2 to TRBJ1-6; D remains ambiguous. V gave up 8 bases and J gave up 8 bases, with 19 bases separating them. Germline lookup yields CDR1 SNHLY and CDR2 FYNNEI. The CDR3 has 15 amino acids. Here the CDR3 DNA reads TGTGCCAGCGAATTTGAGGTGACTGCTGATTCACCCCTCCACTTT. Residues: CASEFEVTADSPLHF.

V is TRBV7-2 and J is TRBJ2-5; D may be TRBD1 (5 bases). V lost 5 bases and J 1 base, leaving 8 bases between the germline ends. The CDR3 length is 13 residues. Germline CDR1 reads SGHTA; CDR2 reads FQGNSA. The CDR3 DNA is TGTGCCAGCAGCCGACAGTCCCAAGAGACCCAGTACTTC. It yields the protein CASSRQSQETQYF.

V and J are TRBV7-6 and TRBJ2-1; 11 bases fit TRBD2. Germline V gives CDR1 SGHVS, CDR2 FNYEAQ. Unmatched junction bases numbered 8, after V lost 5 bases and J lost 5 bases. The CDR3 is 16 amino acids. The CDR3 loop reads CASSIRGLAEDNEQFF. The DNA for the CDR3 is TGTGCCAGCAGCATACGGGGACTAGCGGAAGACAATGAGCAGTTCTTC.

V gene TRBV30 combines with J gene TRBJ1-6; D not resolved. V lost 0 bases and J 9 bases, leaving 15 bases between the germline ends. The CDR3 is made up of 15 amino acids. CDR1 and CDR2 from the germline V gene are GTSNPN and SVGIG (reference sequence). CDR3 bases: TGTGCCTGGAGTGTACCCAACTTGAAGAGTTCACCCCTCCACTTT. Protein sequence: CAWSVPNLKSSPLHF.

The sample holds a few counts of this clone. The V gene is TRBV27, the J gene TRBJ2-7, with 10 bases aligning to TRBD1. Trimming at V came to 0 bases and at J to 1 base, leaving 6 bases not matched to a gene. The CDR3 runs to 17 residues. Germline lookup yields CDR1 MNHEY and CDR2 SMNVEV (reference sequence). Here the CDR3 reads CASSLSGGTGVSYEQYF. The CDR3 nucleotides read TGTGCCAGCAGTTTATCGGGGGGGACAGGGGTTTCCTACGAGCAGTACTTC.

This clone was counted a few times. The chain is built from TRBV11-2 and TRBJ2-1; possibly TRBD2 for D (6 bases). V dropped 0 bases and J dropped 7 bases, with 22 bases sitting between them. CDR1 SGHAT and CDR2 FQNNGV come from the germline V gene. The CDR3 is made up of 18 amino acids. CDR3: CASSLDPERRGGLNEQFF. The CDR3 DNA reads TGTGCCAGCAGCTTAGACCCGGAGAGGAGGGGAGGATTGAATGAGCAGTTCTTC.

The chain links TRBV2 to TRBJ2-3, with TRBD2 matching 14 bases. CDR3 length: 13 amino acids. V lost 6 bases, J lost 10 bases, and 3 bases stayed unmatched. Per germline, CDR1 SNHLY and CDR2 FYNNEI. The CDR3 DNA reads TGTGCCAGCAGGACTAGCGGGGGGGCCGCGCAGTATTTT. It specifies CASRTSGGAAQYF.

J is TRBJ2-1 and V is TRBV9, with D perhaps matching TRBD2 (5 bases). CDR1 and CDR2 (germline): SGDLS, YYNGEE. Trimming shortened V by 0 bases and J by 9 bases, and 10 bases separated the two germline ends. This CDR3 comprises 13 residues. CDR3 in amino acids: CASSVGESSEQFF. As DNA, the CDR3 is TGTGCCAGCAGCGTAGGGGAGTCGAGTGAGCAGTTCTTC.

The rearrangement joins TRBV28 to TRBJ1-1; the match to TRBD1 covers 8 bases. The CDR3 sequence is 13 residues long. V shed 6 bases and J 11 bases; nucleotides not matched to a gene: 11. Germline V CDR1 and CDR2: MDHEN, SYDVKM. The CDR3 DNA reads as TGTGCCAGCAGAATCAATCAGGGGGCGCGGGCTTTCTTT. Encoded protein: CASRINQGARAFF.

This chain connects TRBV5-1 to TRBJ2-1; D may be TRBD1 (6 bases). Trimming removed 2 bases at V and 10 bases at J, with 13 bases between. This CDR3 has 13 residues. Germline loops: CDR1 SGHRS, CDR2 YFSETQ. The CDR3 loop reads CASSFDRLREQFF. CDR3 DNA: TGCGCCAGCAGCTTCGACAGGCTCAGGGAGCAGTTCTTC.

This clone was observed a handful of times. This sample also contains other DNA sequences that code for the same CDR3. The chain carries TRBV9 and TRBJ2-7; 7 bases fit TRBD2. V lost 0 bases to trimming and J lost 0 bases; unmatched junction nucleotides: 0. This CDR3 comprises 14 residues. The germline V gene encodes CDR1 SGDLS and CDR2 YYNGEE. CDR3: CASSVGGSSYEQYF. Here the CDR3 DNA reads TGTGCCAGCAGCGTAGGCGGGAGCTCCTACGAGCAGTACTTC.

V usage is TRBV9 and J usage is TRBJ2-7, with D possibly matching TRBD2 (5 bases). Germline CDR1 and CDR2: SGDLS and YYNGEE. Trimming took off 4 bases at V and 4 bases at J, with 18 bases between the two ends. This CDR3 spans 15 amino acids. The CDR3, as DNA: TGTGCCAGCAGCCCGGGGTCGAGTTTTTCTTACGAGCAGTACTTC. Translating gives CASSPGSSFSYEQYF.

The chain combines TRBV11-3 with TRBJ2-2; 9 nucleotides agree with TRBD1. After removal of 5 bases from V and 6 bases from J, the junction contained 10 bases not matched to a gene. CDR1 is SGHNT, CDR2 YENEEA, per germline. The CDR3 runs to 16 residues. CDR3 nucleotides: TGTGCCAGCAGCCCGACCACAGGGGGCGGAGCCGGGGAGCTGTTTTTT. It codes for CASSPTTGGGAGELFF.

This chain joins TRBV5-4 and TRBJ2-1; perhaps TRBD1 as D (5 bases). The length of the CDR3 is 16 residues. With 1 base removed from V and 5 bases from J, the gap between germline ends came to 16 bases. CDR1 and CDR2 (germline): SGHNT, YYREEE (reference sequence). The CDR3: CASSLMSGRNNNEQFF. The CDR3 region has the DNA TGTGCCAGCAGCTTGATGTCAGGGCGAAACAACAATGAGCAGTTCTTC.

This clone was seen more than once but under ten times. The J gene is TRBJ2-3, the V gene TRBV5-4, with a possible D match to TRBD1 (5 bases). The CDR3 covers 14 residues. The germline V and J ends were trimmed by 4 bases and 2 bases, with 11 bases remaining between them. Germline loops: CDR1 SGHNT, CDR2 YYREEE (reference sequence). The CDR3 nucleotides are TGTGCCAGCAGCCCCCAGGGTTACACAGATACGCAGTATTTT. Amino acids: CASSPQGYTDTQYF.

V and J are TRBV21-1 and TRBJ1-2; the listed D gene, TRBD1, was not tested against the DNA. TRBV21-1 constitutes a pseudogene. CDR3 size: 15 residues. The CDR3 sequence: CASSILQGTNYGYTF. CDR3 nucleotide sequence: TGTGCCAGCAGCATCCTACAGGGGACTAACTATGGCTACACCTTC.

The J gene is TRBJ1-3, the V gene TRBV30; possible D gene TRBD1, 5 bases. The germline V gene has CDR1 GTSNPN and CDR2 SVGIG (reference sequence). Trimming cost V 2 bases and J 4 bases, with 9 bases left between them. The CDR3 totals 13 residues. The CDR3 nucleotides read TGTGCCTGGAGTTCAGGGTCCGGAAACACCATATATTTT. It codes for CAWSSGSGNTIYF.

The J gene is TRBJ2-7, the V gene TRBV28; 7 positions match TRBD1. This CDR3 is 15 amino acids long. J was trimmed by 0 bases and V by 2 bases; bases with no gene match: 4. Germline CDR1 is MDHEN and CDR2 is SYDVKM. CDR3 amino acids: CASSLEGALSYEQYF. Here the CDR3 DNA reads TGTGCCAGCAGTTTAGAGGGGGCCCTCTCCTACGAGCAGTACTTC.

The chain joins TRBV7-2 to TRBJ2-7, with D maybe TRBD2 (6 bases). V lost 5 bases and J 2 bases, leaving 19 bases between the germline ends. Per germline, CDR1 SGHTA and CDR2 FQGNSA. The CDR3 is 16 residues long. The CDR3 here is CASSQSSGVVTYEQYF. CDR3 sequence (DNA): TGTGCCAGCAGCCAGAGCTCGGGGGTCGTCACCTACGAGCAGTACTTC.

This chain connects TRBV23-1 to TRBJ1-2, with no clear D. TRBV23-1 is sorted into the ORF group, with uncertain function. The CDR3 spans 14 residues. V shed 2 bases and J shed 8 bases, with 15 bases lying between them. The CDR3 sequence: CASSQKASIGGYTF. The CDR3 coding sequence is TGCGCCAGCAGTCAAAAGGCCTCAATCGGGGGCTACACCTTC.

V is TRBV10-3 and J is TRBJ2-5, with TRBD2 matching 13 bases. The V gene's germline CDR1 is ENHRY and CDR2 SYGVKD. With V trimmed by 5 bases and J by 5 bases, 11 bases remained unmatched. CDR3 length: 17 residues. CDR3 DNA sequence: TGTGCCATCAGTCAAGGGACTAGCGGGACCGGTAGGGAGACCCAGTACTTC. This gives the protein CAISQGTSGTGRETQYF.

This clone was seen only a few times. This chain connects TRBV19 to TRBJ2-1, with D possibly matching TRBD1 (6 bases). Germline CDR1 and CDR2: LNHDA and SQIVND (reference sequence). V shed 4 bases and J shed 0 bases, with 13 bases lying between them. The CDR3 runs to 16 residues. This chain's CDR3 is CASSTETGSSYNEQFF. In DNA, the CDR3 is TGTGCCAGTAGTACCGAGACAGGAAGCTCCTACAATGAGCAGTTCTTC.

The chain recombines TRBV7-9 with TRBJ2-2; D is ambiguous. The CDR3 has 15 amino acids. Trimming cost V 6 bases and J 0 bases, with 11 bases left between them. Per germline, CDR1 SEHNR and CDR2 FQNEAQ (reference sequence). The CDR3 sequence is CASSSDNANTGELFF. CDR3 in DNA: TGTGCCAGCAGTTCTGACAACGCGAACACCGGGGAGCTGTTTTTT.

V gene TRBV7-2 combines with J gene TRBJ2-3; a weak D match, TRBD1 (5 bases). V lost 5 bases to trimming and J lost 2 bases, with 14 bases between them. This CDR3 is 15 amino acids long. CDR1 SGHTA and CDR2 FQGNSA come from the germline V gene. CDR3 DNA sequence: TGTGCCAGCAGCCCAACAGGACATACCACAGATACGCAGTATTTT. Its protein product is CASSPTGHTTDTQYF.

The gene calls are TRBV28 and TRBJ2-5, with 7 bases lining up with TRBD2. V lost 3 bases, J lost 5 bases, and 3 bases stayed unmatched. The CDR3 consists of 13 residues. Per the germline V gene, CDR1 is MDHEN and CDR2 is SYDVKM. The CDR3: CASSLSGTETQYF. In DNA, the CDR3 is TGTGCCAGCAGTTTGAGCGGGACGGAGACCCAGTACTTC.

The V and J genes are TRBV7-8 and TRBJ2-5; maybe TRBD2 (6 bases). Per germline, CDR1 SGHVS and CDR2 FQNEAQ. CDR3 length: 14 amino acids. Trimming removed 2 bases from V and 4 bases from J, with 11 bases in between. The CDR3 bases are TGTGCCAGCAGCTTAAAGAGGCGGGGAGAGACCCAGTACTTC. Translation: CASSLKRRGETQYF.

This chain joins TRBV28 and TRBJ2-1, with D perhaps TRBD2 (6 bases). There are 15 residues in the CDR3. CDR1 and CDR2 (germline): MDHEN, SYDVKM. The V gene lost 2 bases and the J gene lost 5 bases, with 13 bases spanning the gap. DNA of the CDR3: TGTGCCAGCAGTTTAGGCCCCGGAGGGGACAATGAGCAGTTCTTC. Protein: CASSLGPGGDNEQFF.